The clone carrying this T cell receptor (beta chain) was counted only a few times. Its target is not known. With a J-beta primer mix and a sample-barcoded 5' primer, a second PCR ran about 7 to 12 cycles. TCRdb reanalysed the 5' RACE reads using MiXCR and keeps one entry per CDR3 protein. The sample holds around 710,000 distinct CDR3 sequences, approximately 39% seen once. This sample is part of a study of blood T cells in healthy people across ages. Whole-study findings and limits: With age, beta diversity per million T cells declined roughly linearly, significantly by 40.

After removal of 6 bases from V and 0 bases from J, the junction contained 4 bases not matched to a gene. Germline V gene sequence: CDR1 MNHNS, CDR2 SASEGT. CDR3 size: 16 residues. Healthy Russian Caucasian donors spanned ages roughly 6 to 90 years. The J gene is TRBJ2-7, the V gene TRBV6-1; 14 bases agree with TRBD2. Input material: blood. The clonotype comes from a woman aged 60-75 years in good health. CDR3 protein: CASRGLAGGFSYEQYF. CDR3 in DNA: TGTGCCAGCAGAGGACTAGCGGGAGGCTTCTCCTACGAGCAGTACTTC.